This T cell receptor (beta chain) was observed in a study of blood T cells in healthy people across ages. General study points: Considered underestimates were the diversity estimates obtained from one million T cells.

Aged about 6 to 90, donors were systemically healthy Caucasians from Russia. Each sample had at least 6 million PBMCs isolated. Alongside a J-beta primer mix, a sample-barcoded 5' primer served in a second PCR lasting about 6 to 11 cycles. MiXCR was run by TCRdb on the 5' RACE reads, yielding one entry per CDR3 protein. The sample has some 560,000 distinct CDR3 sequences, 27% seen once. A remark on this clonotype: No antigen is known for it.

These data also formed part of another study, on T cells of mothers and their children. That publication notes: The donor cohort consisted of a few healthy Caucasian mothers and their six children.

This clonotype originated in a boy between 2 and 10 years old in good health. What was sequenced was blood.

CDR3 nucleotides: TGTGCCAGTAATGGCGACAGGGGGGGAAACACTGAAGCTTTCTTT. It specifies CASNGDRGGNTEAFF. The chain employs TRBV19 and TRBJ1-1; 9 bases align to TRBD1. The CDR3 is 15 residues long. V lost 7 bases, J lost 2 bases, and 8 bases stayed unmatched. Germline V gene lookup returns CDR1 LNHDA and CDR2 SQIVND (reference sequence).